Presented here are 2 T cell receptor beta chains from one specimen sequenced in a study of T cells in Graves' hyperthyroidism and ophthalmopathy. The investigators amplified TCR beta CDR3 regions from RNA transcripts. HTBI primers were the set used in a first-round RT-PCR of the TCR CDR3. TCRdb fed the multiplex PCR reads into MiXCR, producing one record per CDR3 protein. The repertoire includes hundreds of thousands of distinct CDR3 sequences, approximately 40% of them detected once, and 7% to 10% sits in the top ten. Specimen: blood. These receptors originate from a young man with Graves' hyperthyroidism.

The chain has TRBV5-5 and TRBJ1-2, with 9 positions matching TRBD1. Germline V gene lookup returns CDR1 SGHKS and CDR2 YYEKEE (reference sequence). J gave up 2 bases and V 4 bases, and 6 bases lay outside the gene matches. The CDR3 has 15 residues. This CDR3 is CASSPWTGENYGYTF. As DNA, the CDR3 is TGTGCCAGCAGCCCCTGGACAGGGGAAAACTATGGCTACACCTTC.

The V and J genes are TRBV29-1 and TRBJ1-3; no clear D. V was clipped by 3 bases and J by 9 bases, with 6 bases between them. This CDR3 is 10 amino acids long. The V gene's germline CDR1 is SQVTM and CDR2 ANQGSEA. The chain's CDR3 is CSVETGTIYF. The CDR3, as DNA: TGCAGCGTTGAGACGGGCACCATATATTTT.